This TCR beta chain was retrieved from a study of T-cell reconstitution after alpha-beta-depleted transplantation in children. Study-level points and caveats: The study reportedly traced alpha-beta T cells about two months after transplant to several hundred expanded graft clones. Certain patients had high TCRbeta diversity at day 60, and it came from recipient T cells and thymic progenitors that survived. One year post-transplant, T-cell counts and diversity were largely derived from T cells produced anew.

This clonotype was observed many times. What it recognizes is unknown. The CDR3 extends over 15 amino acids. CDR1 and CDR2 from the germline V gene are DFQATT and SNEGSKA (reference sequence). V lost 2 bases, J lost 0 bases, and 11 bases lay in between. The library targeted TCRbeta and was prepared with unique molecular identifiers. MiXCR was run by TCRdb on the PCR reads, yielding one entry per CDR3 protein. The sample yields roughly 300,000 distinct CDR3 sequences, about 9.9% seen once. Sequencing was performed on peripheral blood, taken 180 days after TCRalphabeta/CD19-depleted stem cell transplant. The sequence was collected from a male patient aged 2-15 years who had a stem cell transplant for chronic granulomatous disease, so the T cells may come from the graft donor. This rearrangement joins TRBV20-1 to TRBJ2-1; no definite D call. The CDR3 DNA sequence: TGCAGTGCTAGAAGACGGGTAGCCTCCTACAATGAGCAGTTCTTC. Translating gives CSARRRVASYNEQFF.